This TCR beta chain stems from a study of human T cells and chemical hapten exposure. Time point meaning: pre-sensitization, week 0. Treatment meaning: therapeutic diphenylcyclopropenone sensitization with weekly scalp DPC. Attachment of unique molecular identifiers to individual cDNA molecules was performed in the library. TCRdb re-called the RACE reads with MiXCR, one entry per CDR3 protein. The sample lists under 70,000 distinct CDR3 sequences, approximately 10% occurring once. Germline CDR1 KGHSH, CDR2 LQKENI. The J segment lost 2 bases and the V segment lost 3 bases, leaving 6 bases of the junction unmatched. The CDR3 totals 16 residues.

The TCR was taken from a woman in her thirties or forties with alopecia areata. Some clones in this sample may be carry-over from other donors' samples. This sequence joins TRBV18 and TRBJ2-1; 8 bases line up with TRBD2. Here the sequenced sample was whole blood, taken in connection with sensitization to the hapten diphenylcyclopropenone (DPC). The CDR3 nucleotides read TGTGCCAGCTCACCGATTCTAGCGGGTGCCTACAATGAGCAGTTCTTC. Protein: CASSPILAGAYNEQFF.